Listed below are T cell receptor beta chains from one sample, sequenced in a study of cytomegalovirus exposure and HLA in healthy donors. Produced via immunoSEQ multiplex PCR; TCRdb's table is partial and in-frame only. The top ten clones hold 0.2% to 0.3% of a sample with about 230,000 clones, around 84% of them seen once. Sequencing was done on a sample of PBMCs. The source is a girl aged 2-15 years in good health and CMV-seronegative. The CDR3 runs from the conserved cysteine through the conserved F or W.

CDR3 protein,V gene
CASGADRVGANVLTF,TRBV6-5
CASSPSGRANNEQFF,TRBV6-5
CASSVSAGGPRPSYEQYF,TRBV2
CASSPRTTLETQYF,TRBV27
CASSVTSGGVGGTQYF,TRBV2
CASSPRQGGNTEAFF,TRBV18
CASSESGYQETQYF,TRBV6-1
CASSPIEGANTEAFF,TRBV18
CASSLASTGEAFF,TRBV5-4
CASSLARETGVLYF,TRBV7-2
CASSYREKGYTF,TRBV19
CASSIVTVSVGTGQPQHF,TRBV19
CASRRRLSDTDTQYF,TRBV13
CASSYSRDFTYNEQFF,TRBV6-5
CSSSLDQGAAREKLFF,TRBV7-9
CASSPGGDKNGYTF,TRBV5-6
CASSTTQGRGYGYTF,TRBV19
CASSIGDTSTDTQYF,TRBV19
CASSIGTGGREQYF,TRBV2
CASSPRGNNEQFF,TRBV9
CASSLIRQGASQPQHF,TRBV27
CATGSRTGAYYGYTF,TRBV10-3
CASSWNQQGWWQETQYF,TRBV5-1
CASSSGGLRTNEKLFF,TRBV5-1
CASSPREPNTGELFF,TRBV18
CASSEGGGFIQPQHF,TRBV2
CASSVGGAGGPNEQFF,TRBV9
CASRDRGTDTQYF,TRBV2
CASSSIAGVTNEQFF,TRBV7-9
CASSPPPSGLAGASYEQYF,TRBV9
CAWSVHRTGRSNQPQHF,TRBV30
CSVEGLVGQGLTYEQYF,TRBV29-1
CASSLTSGTYEQYF,TRBV6-5
CASSATGTGPLNYGYTF,TRBV19
CASSPLGGNSYEQYF,TRBV18
CASSFLSGGGRYEQYF,TRBV6-5
CASRDRGTDTQYF,TRBV14
CASSFTPGTDTDTQYF,TRBV7-8
CAWSVQYQETQYF,TRBV30
CSVEGGAYEQYF,TRBV29-1
CASSSHRVRTEAFF,TRBV6-5
CASRRQGRYSNQPQHF,TRBV2
CASSVKTGSSPLHF,TRBV6-1
CASSRDRATYNEQFF,TRBV4-1
CAISEPLQGQGYTF,TRBV10-3
CASSLSGDYNEQFF,TRBV5-1
CASSWTGGDEQYF,TRBV7-2
CASSRNPSGGGETQYF,TRBV4-1
CASSYDQGRETQYF,TRBV6-5
CASSQAPVTSEHNEQFF,TRBV4-1
CASSQEWGGSYEQYF,TRBV4-2
CASWGGTTEAFF,TRBV6-1